A selection of T cell receptor beta chains follows, all from one sample in a study of cytomegalovirus exposure and HLA in healthy donors. Profiling relied on immunoSEQ multiplex PCR, and the TCRdb table lists in-frame clones only, not all of them. The profile shows under 200,000 clones, about 86% of them singletons. Sequencing was performed on PBMCs. The receptors were gathered from a man in his forties in good health and CMV-seropositive. CDR3s include the opening cysteine and the closing phenylalanine or tryptophan. The order of the fields is clone size, J gene, D gene, V gene, CDR3 protein, CDR3 DNA. A D gene is named only where the DNA matches it firmly. Rows give clone size only sometimes, using once, few, many, or a class for an expanded clone.

clone_size: NA
j_call: TRBJ2-1
d_call: TRBD2
v_call: TRBV6-6
cdr3_aa: CASSFGGEGKGNEQFF
cdr3_nt: TGTGCCAGCAGTTTCGGGGGGGAAGGGAAGGGCAATGAGCAGTTCTTC

clone_size: NA
j_call: TRBJ2-1
d_call: TRBD1
v_call: TRBV9
cdr3_aa: CASSAGTASYNEQFF
cdr3_nt: TGTGCCAGCAGCGCCGGGACAGCTTCCTACAATGAGCAGTTCTTC

clone_size: NA
j_call: TRBJ2-1
d_call: NA
v_call: TRBV14
cdr3_aa: CASSQDLLALSYNEQFF
cdr3_nt: TGTGCCAGCAGCCAAGATCTACTAGCCCTCTCCTACAATGAGCAGTTCTTC

clone_size: NA
j_call: TRBJ2-1
d_call: NA
v_call: TRBV6-1
cdr3_aa: CASSESIGGTVLYEQFF
cdr3_nt: TGTGCCAGCAGTGAATCGATTGGCGGGACAGTCCTCTATGAGCAGTTCTTC

clone_size: NA
j_call: TRBJ2-3
d_call: NA
v_call: TRBV7-8
cdr3_aa: CASSLVGAATYTDTQYF
cdr3_nt: TGTGCCAGCAGCTTAGTCGGAGCGGCAACCTACACAGATACGCAGTATTTT

clone_size: NA
j_call: TRBJ2-1
d_call: NA
v_call: TRBV6-5
cdr3_aa: CASSTTGVSLNEQFF
cdr3_nt: TGTGCCAGCAGCACCACGGGGGTATCTCTCAATGAGCAGTTCTTC

clone_size: NA
j_call: TRBJ1-1
d_call: NA
v_call: TRBV2
cdr3_aa: CASRSTAYNTEAFF
cdr3_nt: TGTGCCAGCAGAAGCACAGCATACAACACTGAAGCTTTCTTT

clone_size: NA
j_call: TRBJ2-5
d_call: NA
v_call: TRBV5-1
cdr3_aa: CASSYYGTPGETQYF
cdr3_nt: TGCGCCAGCAGCTATTACGGGACTCCTGGGGAGACCCAGTACTTC

clone_size: NA
j_call: TRBJ2-6
d_call: TRBD2
v_call: TRBV4-3
cdr3_aa: CASSHKGLAGSGANVLTF
cdr3_nt: TGCGCCAGCAGCCACAAGGGACTAGCGGGATCTGGGGCCAACGTCCTGACTTTC

clone_size: NA
j_call: TRBJ2-7
d_call: TRBD2
v_call: TRBV28
cdr3_aa: CASIRGSSYEQYF
cdr3_nt: TGTGCCAGCATACGCGGGAGCTCCTACGAGCAGTACTTC

clone_size: NA
j_call: TRBJ1-1
d_call: TRBD1
v_call: TRBV6-1
cdr3_aa: CASSGTGTTEAFF
cdr3_nt: TGTGCCAGCAGTGGGACAGGGACGACTGAAGCTTTCTTT

clone_size: NA
j_call: TRBJ1-5
d_call: NA
v_call: TRBV19
cdr3_aa: CASSMPGDQPQHF
cdr3_nt: TGTGCCAGTAGTATGCCAGGGGATCAGCCCCAGCATTTT

clone_size: NA
j_call: TRBJ1-3
d_call: NA
v_call: TRBV6-1
cdr3_aa: CASSDGGSSGNTIYF
cdr3_nt: TGTGCCAGCAGTGATGGAGGTAGCTCTGGAAACACCATATATTTT

clone_size: NA
j_call: TRBJ2-3
d_call: TRBD2
v_call: TRBV27
cdr3_aa: CASSSSGRVPRTQYF
cdr3_nt: TGTGCCAGCAGTTCTAGCGGGAGGGTACCTAGAACGCAGTATTTT

clone_size: once
j_call: TRBJ2-4
d_call: NA
v_call: TRBV5-1
cdr3_aa: CASSLGGSINIAKNIQYF
cdr3_nt: TGCGCCAGCAGCTTGGGAGGGTCAATCAATATAGCCAAAAACATTCAGTACTTC

clone_size: once
j_call: TRBJ2-1
d_call: NA
v_call: TRBV7-2
cdr3_aa: CASSLYQPSVQNEQFF
cdr3_nt: TGTGCCAGCAGCTTATATCAACCTAGCGTCCAAAATGAGCAGTTCTTC

clone_size: NA
j_call: TRBJ1-1
d_call: NA
v_call: TRBV18
cdr3_aa: CASSPTGNTEAFF
cdr3_nt: TGTGCCAGCTCACCGACGGGGAACACTGAAGCTTTCTTT

clone_size: NA
j_call: TRBJ2-1
d_call: NA
v_call: TRBV10-2
cdr3_aa: CASRMEYNEQFF
cdr3_nt: TGCGCCAGCAGGATGGAGTACAATGAGCAGTTCTTC

clone_size: few
j_call: TRBJ2-5
d_call: TRBD2
v_call: TRBV7-2
cdr3_aa: CASSLGGLAGQETQYF
cdr3_nt: TGTGCCAGCAGCTTAGGGGGACTAGCGGGGCAAGAGACCCAGTACTTC

clone_size: NA
j_call: TRBJ2-3
d_call: NA
v_call: TRBV15
cdr3_aa: CATSRDPRADTQYF
cdr3_nt: TGTGCCACCAGCAGAGATCCGAGGGCCGATACGCAGTATTTT

clone_size: once
j_call: TRBJ1-2
d_call: TRBD1
v_call: TRBV5-1
cdr3_aa: CASRQLQGGYGYTF
cdr3_nt: TGCGCCAGCAGACAATTACAGGGGGGATATGGCTACACCTTC

clone_size: NA
j_call: TRBJ2-2
d_call: TRBD2
v_call: TRBV10-3
cdr3_aa: CAISKISGSNTGELFF
cdr3_nt: TGTGCCATCAGTAAAATTAGCGGGAGTAACACCGGGGAGCTGTTTTTT

clone_size: NA
j_call: TRBJ2-1
d_call: NA
v_call: TRBV5-8
cdr3_aa: CASSLDGVTYNEQFF
cdr3_nt: TGTGCCAGCAGCTTGGACGGGGTTACCTACAATGAGCAGTTCTTC

clone_size: NA
j_call: TRBJ1-1
d_call: NA
v_call: TRBV5-1
cdr3_aa: CASSRGGGGMDEAFF
cdr3_nt: TGCGCCAGCAGTCGGGGTGGGGGGGGCATGGATGAAGCTTTCTTT

clone_size: NA
j_call: TRBJ2-2
d_call: NA
v_call: TRBV27
cdr3_aa: CASSLVLGQGIGELFF
cdr3_nt: TGTGCCAGCAGTTTAGTCCTTGGACAAGGTATCGGGGAGCTGTTTTTT

clone_size: NA
j_call: TRBJ1-2
d_call: NA
v_call: TRBV29-1
cdr3_aa: CSTREGDGYTF
cdr3_nt: TGCAGCACTAGGGAGGGGGATGGCTACACCTTC

clone_size: NA
j_call: TRBJ1-2
d_call: NA
v_call: TRBV9
cdr3_aa: CASSVTDYGYTF
cdr3_nt: TGTGCCAGCAGCGTGACAGACTATGGCTACACCTTC

clone_size: NA
j_call: TRBJ1-1
d_call: NA
v_call: TRBV6-1
cdr3_aa: CASSLGNSNTEAFF
cdr3_nt: TGTGCCAGCAGTCTGGGCAATTCGAACACTGAAGCTTTCTTT

clone_size: NA
j_call: TRBJ2-7
d_call: NA
v_call: TRBV4-1
cdr3_aa: CASSQDELLREQYF
cdr3_nt: TGCGCCAGCAGCCAAGACGAGTTATTGAGGGAGCAGTACTTC

clone_size: NA
j_call: TRBJ2-2
d_call: NA
v_call: TRBV5-6
cdr3_aa: CASSPPTGHTGELFF
cdr3_nt: TGTGCCAGCAGCCCCCCAACAGGGCACACCGGGGAGCTGTTTTTT

clone_size: NA
j_call: TRBJ2-1
d_call: NA
v_call: TRBV6-1
cdr3_aa: CASSEEGYEQFF
cdr3_nt: TGTGCCAGCAGTGAAGAGGGGTATGAGCAGTTCTTC

clone_size: once
j_call: TRBJ2-4
d_call: NA
v_call: TRBV7-9
cdr3_aa: CASSLAGAENIQYF
cdr3_nt: TGTGCCAGCAGCTTAGCGGGGGCAGAAAACATTCAGTACTTC

clone_size: once
j_call: TRBJ1-2
d_call: TRBD1
v_call: TRBV29-1
cdr3_aa: CSAYGLKTGEKNYGYTF
cdr3_nt: TGCAGCGCTTACGGTCTTAAGACAGGGGAAAAGAACTATGGCTACACCTTC

clone_size: few
j_call: TRBJ1-1
d_call: TRBD1
v_call: TRBV6-5
cdr3_aa: CASSTGQGIEAFF
cdr3_nt: TGTGCCAGCAGTACGGGACAGGGAATTGAAGCTTTCTTT

clone_size: NA
j_call: TRBJ1-2
d_call: NA
v_call: TRBV27
cdr3_aa: CASSLTIGSGNYGYTF
cdr3_nt: TGTGCCAGCAGTTTAACCATAGGAAGCGGCAACTATGGCTACACCTTC

clone_size: few
j_call: TRBJ1-1
d_call: NA
v_call: TRBV5-1
cdr3_aa: CASSSLGPRNTEAFF
cdr3_nt: TGCGCCAGCAGCTCCCTGGGCCCCCGTAACACTGAAGCTTTCTTT

clone_size: NA
j_call: TRBJ2-6
d_call: TRBD2
v_call: TRBV30
cdr3_aa: CALKPGLAGAGANVLTF
cdr3_nt: TGTGCCTTGAAACCGGGACTAGCGGGAGCTGGGGCCAACGTCCTGACTTTC

clone_size: NA
j_call: TRBJ2-7
d_call: TRBD2
v_call: TRBV5-4
cdr3_aa: CASSSGLAGGPYEQYF
cdr3_nt: TGTGCCAGCAGTTCTGGACTAGCGGGAGGGCCGTACGAGCAGTACTTC

clone_size: NA
j_call: TRBJ2-1
d_call: NA
v_call: TRBV25-1
cdr3_aa: CASSETHNEQFF
cdr3_nt: TGTGCCAGCAGTGAAACACACAATGAGCAGTTCTTC

clone_size: few
j_call: TRBJ2-1
d_call: NA
v_call: TRBV25-1
cdr3_aa: CASSEHRVLEQFF
cdr3_nt: TGTGCCAGCAGTGAACACCGCGTTCTTGAGCAGTTCTTC

clone_size: NA
j_call: TRBJ1-1
d_call: TRBD1
v_call: TRBV18
cdr3_aa: CASSPDTGAIEAFF
cdr3_nt: TGTGCCAGCTCACCAGACACAGGGGCAATTGAAGCTTTCTTT

clone_size: NA
j_call: TRBJ2-7
d_call: NA
v_call: TRBV7-2
cdr3_aa: CASSPGVIREQYF
cdr3_nt: TGTGCCAGCAGCCCCGGGGTGATCCGCGAGCAGTACTTC

clone_size: NA
j_call: TRBJ1-2
d_call: TRBD1
v_call: TRBV6-5
cdr3_aa: CASSVTGGYGYTF
cdr3_nt: TGTGCCAGCAGTGTCACAGGGGGCTATGGCTACACCTTC

clone_size: NA
j_call: TRBJ2-7
d_call: TRBD1
v_call: TRBV15
cdr3_aa: CATSIGQGERDEQYF
cdr3_nt: TGTGCCACCAGCATCGGACAGGGGGAGCGCGACGAGCAGTACTTC

clone_size: NA
j_call: TRBJ2-7
d_call: TRBD1
v_call: TRBV18
cdr3_aa: CASSPLTGNDEQYF
cdr3_nt: TGTGCCAGCTCACCACTGACAGGGAACGACGAGCAGTACTTC